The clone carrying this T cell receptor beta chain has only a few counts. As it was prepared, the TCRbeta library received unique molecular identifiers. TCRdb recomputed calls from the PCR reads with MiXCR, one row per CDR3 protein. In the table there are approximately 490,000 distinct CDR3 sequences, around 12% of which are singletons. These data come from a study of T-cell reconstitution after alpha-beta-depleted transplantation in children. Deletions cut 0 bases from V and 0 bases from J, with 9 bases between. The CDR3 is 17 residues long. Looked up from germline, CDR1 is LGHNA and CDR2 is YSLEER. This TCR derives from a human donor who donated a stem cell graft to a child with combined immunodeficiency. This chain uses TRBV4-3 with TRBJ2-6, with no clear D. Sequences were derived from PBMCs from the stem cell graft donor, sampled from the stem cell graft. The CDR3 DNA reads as TGCGCCAGCAGCCAAGATGGGTCTATCTCTGGGGCCAACGTCCTGACTTTC. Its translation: CASSQDGSISGANVLTF.